The clone carrying this T cell receptor (beta chain) appeared many times. What it binds is not known. This specimen comes from a study of human T cells and chemical hapten exposure. Unique molecular identifiers were attached to individual cDNA molecules during library preparation. Per the authors' pipeline: Sampled TCR counts reached a median of around 100,000 per sample, with values ranging from roughly 23,224 to 690,600. One entry per CDR3 protein results from TCRdb running MiXCR on the reads. It is TCRdb's table, rather than the study itself, that gives the V and J calls and clone size. The sample holds about 120,000 distinct CDR3 sequences; 8% to 9.5% are singletons and the top ten take around 1.4%. CDR1 is SQVTM, CDR2 ANQGSEA, per germline. Trimming removed 8 bases at V and 4 bases at J, with 8 bases between. This CDR3 region has 10 residues. The starting material, unfractionated whole blood, was used for total RNA extraction.

Study-level points and caveats: TCRs at a frequency above 1 in 1000 stayed unchanged with DPC sensitization.

Material for sequencing was whole blood. This TCR derives from a human donor in good health. Some clones in this sample may be carry-over from other donors' samples. The gene calls are TRBV29-1 and TRBJ1-1; no definite D call. The CDR3 protein is CSQGRTEAFF. The CDR3 DNA reads as TGCAGCCAAGGACGCACTGAAGCTTTCTTT.